This TCR beta chain was sequenced during a study of siplizumab effects on memory and regulatory T cells. The method was immunoSEQ multiplex PCR; TCRdb's version includes in-frame clones alone and lacks a portion of them. The sample shows 50,000 to 70,000 clones, about 96% of them seen only once. V was trimmed by 0 bases and J by 4 bases, leaving 9 bases between them. Germline-derived CDR1 and CDR2 are SQVTM and ANQGSEA. This CDR3 is built from 13 residues. This chain connects TRBV29-1 to TRBJ1-2; D is unclear. Material for sequencing was naive CD8+ T cells sorted from blood. The sequence was collected from a human donor in good health. CDR3 sequence reads: CSVEDSSLYGYTF. Written as DNA, the CDR3 is TGCAGCGTTGAAGACTCCAGCCTCTATGGCTACACCTTC.